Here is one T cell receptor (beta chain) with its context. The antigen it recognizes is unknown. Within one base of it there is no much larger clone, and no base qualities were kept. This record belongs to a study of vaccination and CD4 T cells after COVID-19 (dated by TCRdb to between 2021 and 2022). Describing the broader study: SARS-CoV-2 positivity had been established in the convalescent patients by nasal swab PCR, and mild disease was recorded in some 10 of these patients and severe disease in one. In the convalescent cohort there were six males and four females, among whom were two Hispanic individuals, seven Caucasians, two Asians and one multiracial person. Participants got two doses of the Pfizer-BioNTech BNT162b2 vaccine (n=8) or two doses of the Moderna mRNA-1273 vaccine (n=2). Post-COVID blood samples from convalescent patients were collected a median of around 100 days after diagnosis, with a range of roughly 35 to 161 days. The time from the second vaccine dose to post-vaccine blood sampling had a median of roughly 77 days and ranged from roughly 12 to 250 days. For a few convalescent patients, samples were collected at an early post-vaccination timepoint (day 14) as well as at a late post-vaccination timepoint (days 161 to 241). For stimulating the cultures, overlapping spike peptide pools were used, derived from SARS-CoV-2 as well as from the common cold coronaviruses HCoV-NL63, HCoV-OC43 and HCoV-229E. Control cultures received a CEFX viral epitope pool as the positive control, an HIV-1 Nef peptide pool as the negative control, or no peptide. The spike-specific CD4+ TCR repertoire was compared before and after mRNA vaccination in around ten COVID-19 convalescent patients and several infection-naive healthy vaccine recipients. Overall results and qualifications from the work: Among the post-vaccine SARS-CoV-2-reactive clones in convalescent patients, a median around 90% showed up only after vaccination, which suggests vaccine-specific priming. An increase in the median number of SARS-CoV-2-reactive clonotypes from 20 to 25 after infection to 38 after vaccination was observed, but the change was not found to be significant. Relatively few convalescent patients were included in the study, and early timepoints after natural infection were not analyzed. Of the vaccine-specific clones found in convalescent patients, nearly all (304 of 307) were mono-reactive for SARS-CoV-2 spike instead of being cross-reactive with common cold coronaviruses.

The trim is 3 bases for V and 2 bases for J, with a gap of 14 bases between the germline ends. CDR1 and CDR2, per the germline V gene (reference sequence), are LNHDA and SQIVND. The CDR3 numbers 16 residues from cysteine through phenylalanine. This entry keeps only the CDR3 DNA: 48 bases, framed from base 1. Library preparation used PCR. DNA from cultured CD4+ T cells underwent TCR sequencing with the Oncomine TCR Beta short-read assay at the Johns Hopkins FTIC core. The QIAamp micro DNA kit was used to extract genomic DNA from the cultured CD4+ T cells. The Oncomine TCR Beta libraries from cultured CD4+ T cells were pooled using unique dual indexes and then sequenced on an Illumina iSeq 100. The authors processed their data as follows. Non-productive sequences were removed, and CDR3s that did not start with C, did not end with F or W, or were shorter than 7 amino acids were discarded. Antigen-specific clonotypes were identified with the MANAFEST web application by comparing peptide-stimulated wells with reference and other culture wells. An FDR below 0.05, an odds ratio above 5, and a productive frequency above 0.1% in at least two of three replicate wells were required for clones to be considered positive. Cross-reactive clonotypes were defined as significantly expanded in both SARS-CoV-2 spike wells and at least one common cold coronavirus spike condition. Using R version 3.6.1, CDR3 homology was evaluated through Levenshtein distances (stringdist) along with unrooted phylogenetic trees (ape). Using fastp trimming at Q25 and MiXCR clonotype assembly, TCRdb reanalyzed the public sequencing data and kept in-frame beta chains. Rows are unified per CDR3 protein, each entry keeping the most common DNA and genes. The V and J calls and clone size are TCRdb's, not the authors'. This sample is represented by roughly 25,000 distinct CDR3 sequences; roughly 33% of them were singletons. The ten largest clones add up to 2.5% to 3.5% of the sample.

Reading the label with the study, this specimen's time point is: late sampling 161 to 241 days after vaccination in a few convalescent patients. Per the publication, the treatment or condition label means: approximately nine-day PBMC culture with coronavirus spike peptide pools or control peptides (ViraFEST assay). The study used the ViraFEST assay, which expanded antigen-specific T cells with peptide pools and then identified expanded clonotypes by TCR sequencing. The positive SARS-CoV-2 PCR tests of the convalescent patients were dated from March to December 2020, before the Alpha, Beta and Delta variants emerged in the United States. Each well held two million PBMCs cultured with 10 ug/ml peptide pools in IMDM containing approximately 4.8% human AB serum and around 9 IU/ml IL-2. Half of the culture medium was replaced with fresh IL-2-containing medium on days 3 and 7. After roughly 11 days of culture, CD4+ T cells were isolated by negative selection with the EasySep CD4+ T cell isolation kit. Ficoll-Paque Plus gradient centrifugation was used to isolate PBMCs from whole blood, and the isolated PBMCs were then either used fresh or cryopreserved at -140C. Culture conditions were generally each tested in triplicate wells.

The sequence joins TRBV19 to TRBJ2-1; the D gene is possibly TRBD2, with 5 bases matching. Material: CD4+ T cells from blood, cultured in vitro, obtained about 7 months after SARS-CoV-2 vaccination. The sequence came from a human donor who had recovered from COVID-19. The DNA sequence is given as TGTGCCAGTAGTATCACCCCTAGCTTGCCCTACAATGAGCAGTTCTTC. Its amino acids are CASSITPSLPYNEQFF.